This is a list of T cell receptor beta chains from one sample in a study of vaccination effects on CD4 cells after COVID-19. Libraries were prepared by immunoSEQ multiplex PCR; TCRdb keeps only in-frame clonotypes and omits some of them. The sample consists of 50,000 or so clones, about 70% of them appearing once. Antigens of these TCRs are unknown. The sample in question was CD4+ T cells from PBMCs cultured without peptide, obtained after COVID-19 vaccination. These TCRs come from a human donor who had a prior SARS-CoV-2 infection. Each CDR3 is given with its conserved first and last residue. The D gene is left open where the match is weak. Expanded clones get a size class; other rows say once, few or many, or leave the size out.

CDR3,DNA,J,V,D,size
CASSEPLRHPGRPQHF,TGTGCCAGCAGTGAACCCCTCCGGCACCCCGGGCGGCCCCAGCATTTT,TRBJ1-5,TRBV6-1,.,few
CASRLLGTSDTQYF,TGTGCCAGCAGGCTTTTGGGGACATCAGATACGCAGTATTTT,TRBJ2-3,TRBV2,.,once
CASSLRGAFLSYEQYF,TGTGCCAGCAGTTTAAGAGGGGCTTTTTTGTCCTACGAGCAGTACTTC,TRBJ2-7,TRBV6-4,.,.
CASSLVGDSYEQYF,TGCGCCAGCAGCTTGGTTGGGGACTCCTACGAGCAGTACTTC,TRBJ2-7,TRBV5-1,.,once
CSVGQTNTGELFF,TGCAGCGTTGGACAGACGAACACCGGGGAGCTGTTTTTT,TRBJ2-2,TRBV29-1,.,.
CASSQVAAARGGGYTF,TGTGCCAGCAGCCAAGTTGCAGCCGCGAGAGGGGGTGGCTACACCTTC,TRBJ1-2,TRBV4-2,.,.
CASSLRTGFLHEQYF,TGTGCCAGCAGCCTCCGGACAGGGTTTCTCCACGAGCAGTACTTC,TRBJ2-7,TRBV14,TRBD1,.
CSVVVASGSRGTDTQYF,TGCAGCGTTGTTGTGGCTAGCGGGAGCCGGGGCACAGATACGCAGTATTTT,TRBJ2-3,TRBV29-1,TRBD2,.
CASSQETWAGRTSSYNEQFF,TGTGCCAGCAGCCAAGAGACGTGGGCTGGGCGAACGAGCTCCTACAATGAGCAGTTCTTC,TRBJ2-1,TRBV4-2,.,.
CASRGEATMNTEAFF,TGCGCCAGCAGAGGGGAGGCGACAATGAACACTGAAGCTTTCTTT,TRBJ1-1,TRBV5-1,.,.
CASSQGGHDEKLFF,TGTGCCAGCAGCCAAGGAGGGCATGATGAAAAACTGTTTTTT,TRBJ1-4,TRBV4-2,.,.
CASSHGQGEQPQHF,TGTGCCAGCAGCCATGGACAGGGGGAACAGCCCCAGCATTTT,TRBJ1-5,TRBV4-2,TRBD1,.
CASSSRGDMPPYEQYF,TGTGCCAGCAGCTCCAGAGGCGACATGCCGCCCTACGAGCAGTACTTC,TRBJ2-7,TRBV5-6,.,.
CASSIAGGGETQYF,TGTGCCAGTAGTATAGCGGGAGGGGGGGAGACCCAGTACTTC,TRBJ2-5,TRBV19,TRBD2,.
CASRSEYRAFYYGYTF,TGCGCCAGCAGGTCAGAGTACAGAGCCTTCTATTATGGCTACACCTTC,TRBJ1-2,TRBV5-1,.,.
CASSVSGDADTQYF,TGTGCCAGCAGCGTCTCCGGGGACGCAGATACGCAGTATTTT,TRBJ2-3,TRBV9,.,.
CASSLMTGGVTEAFF,TGTGCCAGCAGCTTGATGACAGGGGGCGTCACTGAAGCTTTCTTT,TRBJ1-1,TRBV5-8,TRBD1,.
CASSLVGLAGPQDTQYF,TGTGCCAGCAGCTTAGTGGGTCTAGCGGGACCTCAGGATACGCAGTATTTT,TRBJ2-3,TRBV11-3,TRBD2,.
CASSFTGGHNEKLFF,TGTGCCAGCAGCTTCACTGGCGGACATAATGAAAAACTGTTTTTT,TRBJ1-4,TRBV11-3,.,.
CASSLGLTAAFTIYF,TGTGCCAGCAGCTTAGGTTTGACGGCGGCTTTCACCATATATTTT,TRBJ1-3,TRBV7-8,.,.
CASSQYGGRGETQYF,TGCGCCAGCAGCCAATACGGGGGGCGAGGAGAGACCCAGTACTTC,TRBJ2-5,TRBV4-1,.,.
CASSLDSSYNSPLHF,TGTGCCAGCAGCTTGGACAGCTCCTATAATTCACCCCTCCACTTT,TRBJ1-6,TRBV5-8,.,.
CASSPHSDSAYEQYF,TGTGCCAGCAGCCCCCACTCCGACAGTGCCTACGAGCAGTACTTC,TRBJ2-7,TRBV9,.,.
CASSQLGQGSSEAFF,TGCGCCAGCAGCCAACTAGGACAGGGTTCTTCTGAAGCTTTCTTT,TRBJ1-1,TRBV4-3,TRBD1,.